These 19 T cell receptor beta chains came from one sample sequenced in a study of blood T cell repertoires in COVID-19. The repertoire was sequenced with immunoSEQ multiplex PCR; TCRdb's copy has only in-frame clones and lacks some. The sample records about 170,000 clones, about four fifths being singletons. Specimen: peripheral blood. The receptors here all came from a woman older than 75 with acute or convalescent COVID-19.

V and J are TRBV12-3 or TRBV12-4 and TRBJ2-7; 8 nucleotides match TRBD1. The junction had 4 bases not matched to a gene; V was cut back by 4 bases and J by 5 bases. CDR3 length: 13 residues. The CDR3 region has the DNA TGTGCCAGCAGTTCAAGGACAGGGAACGAGCAGTACTTC. Protein sequence: CASSSRTGNEQYF.

The chain joins TRBV19 to TRBJ2-2; D is possibly TRBD2 (5 bases). This CDR3 contains 16 residues. From germline, CDR1 is LNHDA and CDR2 SQIVND (reference sequence). Trimming took 7 bases from V and 5 from J, leaving 20 bases between them. The CDR3 here is CASTSTRTSDTGELFF. The DNA for the CDR3 is TGTGCCAGTACCTCGACAAGGACTTCTGATACCGGGGAGCTGTTTTTT.

This chain joins TRBV7-7 and TRBJ2-1; D possibly corresponds to TRBD1 (5 bases). Trimming removed 5 bases from V and 6 bases from J, with 14 bases in between. Germline lookup yields CDR1 SSHAT and CDR2 FNYEAQ (reference sequence). This CDR3 region has 14 residues. The CDR3 coding sequence is TGTGCCAGCAGCGGGGCCCTCACTGTCAATGAGCAGTTCTTC. Translating gives CASSGALTVNEQFF.

The chain is built from TRBV19 and TRBJ1-6; D may be TRBD1 (6 bases). V lost 9 bases to trimming and J lost 9 bases, with 21 bases between them. Germline CDR1 LNHDA, CDR2 SQIVND (reference sequence). The CDR3 has 15 amino acids. In nucleotides, the CDR3 is TGTGCCAGCAAACCGACAGGAGGAACAGCTTCACCCCTCCACTTT. Translating gives CASKPTGGTASPLHF.

The chain is built from TRBV7-9 and TRBJ2-7; maybe TRBD2 (7 bases). The germline gives CDR1 SEHNR, CDR2 FQNEAQ (reference sequence). Trimming cost V 5 bases and J 6 bases, with 14 bases left between them. CDR3 length equals 13 residues. In nucleotides, the CDR3 is TGTGCCAGCAGCCGAGGGGGGGACTCCGAGCAGTACTTC. Protein: CASSRGGDSEQYF.

The V gene is TRBV30, the J gene TRBJ1-1; D possibly corresponds to TRBD1 (6 bases). CDR3 length: 14 residues. Trimming removed 2 bases from V and 2 bases from J, with 12 bases in between. Per the germline V gene, CDR1 is GTSNPN and CDR2 is SVGIG (reference sequence). The chain's CDR3 is CAWSRDRINTEAFF. As DNA, the CDR3 is TGTGCCTGGAGTCGTGACAGGATCAACACTGAAGCTTTCTTT.

The CDR3 here is CASSFLGGGAFF. The CDR3, as DNA: TGTGCCAGCAGTTTTCTAGGAGGAGGAGCTTTCTTT. The rearrangement uses TRBV28 and TRBJ1-1, with D hard to call. Trimming took off 3 bases at V and 10 bases at J, with 12 bases between the two ends. Germline V gene sequence: CDR1 MDHEN, CDR2 SYDVKM. This CDR3 spans 12 amino acids. The full variable domain, in which reference TRBV28 and TRBJ1-1 provide the parts outside the CDR3, is DVKVTQSSRYLVKRTGEKVFLECVQDMDHENMFWYRQDPGLGLRLIYFSYDVKMKEKGDIPEGYSVSREKKERFSLILESASTNQTSMYLCASSFLGGGAFFGQGTRLTVV.

The genes are TRBV4-3 and TRBJ1-2; TRBD1 matches 7 bases. Germline V gives CDR1 LGHNA, CDR2 YSLEER. V trimming: 3 bases; J trimming: 5 bases; junction bases outside the gene matches: 15. The CDR3 is made up of 17 amino acids. CDR3 DNA: TGCGCCAGCAGCCACCGATACAGGGGCCGCGGGTCATATGGCTACACCTTC. It encodes CASSHRYRGRGSYGYTF.

This chain connects TRBV11-2 to TRBJ2-7, with TRBD2 as a possible D gene (5 bases). V was shortened by 1 base and J by 5 bases, with 15 bases between the two germline ends. This CDR3 is built from 15 residues. Germline V CDR1 and CDR2: SGHAT, FQNNGV. The chain's CDR3 is CASSLGSRGWDEQYF. CDR3 coding DNA: TGTGCCAGCAGCTTAGGGTCCCGGGGATGGGACGAGCAGTACTTC. The whole variable domain, filled in from reference TRBV11-2 and TRBJ2-7, reads EAGVAQSPRYKIIEKRQSVAFWCNPISGHATLYWYQQILGQGPKLLIQFQNNGVVDDSQLPKDRFSAERLKGVDSTLKIQPAKLEDSAVYLCASSLGSRGWDEQYFGPGTRLTVT.

V usage is TRBV5-5 and J usage is TRBJ1-5; D not certain. The length of the CDR3 is 15 residues. The germline V and J ends were trimmed by 4 bases and 7 bases, with 18 bases remaining between them. In germline, CDR1 is SGHKS, CDR2 YYEKEE (reference sequence). The CDR3 region is CASSRRLEGGQPQHF. Here the CDR3 DNA reads TGTGCCAGCAGCCGACGATTAGAAGGCGGACAGCCCCAGCATTTT.

V and J are TRBV18 and TRBJ2-7; TRBD1 might be the D (7 bases). Trimming took 5 bases from V and 4 from J, leaving 30 bases between them. Germline V gene data show CDR1 as KGHSH and CDR2 as LQKENI. This CDR3 spans 19 amino acids. The DNA of the CDR3 is TGTGCCAGCTCAGCACAAAGGGGGCTGGTAGTCGGGAGTGGTTACGAGCAGTACTTC. Its protein is CASSAQRGLVVGSGYEQYF.

The chain carries TRBV25-1 and TRBJ2-2, with D possibly matching TRBD2 (5 bases). The CDR3 loop spans 15 amino acids. The germline gives CDR1 MGHDK, CDR2 SYGVNS. The V end lost 4 bases, the J end lost 5 bases, and 14 bases lay between the germline ends. The CDR3 coding sequence is TGTGCCAGCAGTGCTCTCGGCGGAGGAACCGGGGAGCTGTTTTTT. Protein: CASSALGGGTGELFF.

J is TRBJ1-5 and V is TRBV7-2; tentatively, D is TRBD1 (6 bases). The CDR3 length is 14 residues. Trimming cost V 1 base and J 8 bases, with 12 bases left between them. The V gene's germline CDR1 is SGHTA and CDR2 FQGNSA. CDR3 coding DNA: TGTGCCAGCAGCTTAGGCAACAGGGCTGAGCCCCAGCATTTT. Protein sequence: CASSLGNRAEPQHF.

The V call is TRBV4-3, the J call TRBJ2-7; no reliable D call. The CDR3 contains 15 residues. Trimming took off 0 bases at V and 1 base at J, with 10 bases between the two ends. Germline CDR1 LGHNA, CDR2 YSLEER. The CDR3 nucleotides are TGCGCCAGCAGCCAAGATCACGGCGGTTCCTACGAGCAGTACTTC. It yields the protein CASSQDHGGSYEQYF.

V and J are TRBV30 and TRBJ2-7; D is possibly TRBD1 or TRBD2 (6 bases each). The CDR3 totals 11 residues. CDR1 GTSNPN and CDR2 SVGIG come from the germline V gene (reference sequence). The CDR3 is CAWGLGGEQYF. CDR3 nucleotide sequence: TGTGCATGGGGGCTCGGGGGCGAGCAGTACTTC.

J is TRBJ2-1 and V is TRBV11-2, with a possible D match to TRBD2 (5 bases). Germline V gives CDR1 SGHAT, CDR2 FQNNGV. This CDR3 has 15 amino acids. With 5 bases removed from V and 0 bases from J, the gap between germline ends came to 11 bases. The CDR3 spells CASSERESSYNEQFF. CDR3 coding DNA: TGTGCCAGCAGCGAACGGGAAAGCTCCTACAATGAGCAGTTCTTC.

The chain joins TRBV6-1 to TRBJ1-1, with a weak D call TRBD1 (5 bases). The CDR3 covers 15 residues. V was shortened by 6 bases and J by 0 bases, with 14 bases between the two germline ends. Germline CDR1 and CDR2: MNHNS and SASEGT. CDR3 in DNA: TGTGCCAGCAGGCGAACGGGACTCTTGAACACTGAAGCTTTCTTT. Amino acid sequence: CASRRTGLLNTEAFF.

This chain joins TRBV7-2 and TRBJ1-5; 10 bases align to TRBD1. The germline gives CDR1 SGHTA, CDR2 FQGNSA. V lost 5 bases and J lost 6; bases outside the gene matches: 16. The CDR3 loop spans 18 amino acids. CDR3 coding DNA: TGTGCCAGCAGCCATGTAGGTTCGGGACAGGGGATGGGTCAGCCCCAGCATTTT. Protein sequence: CASSHVGSGQGMGQPQHF.

The rearrangement links TRBV9 to TRBJ2-3; a weak D match, TRBD2 (7 bases). V was pared by 0 bases and J by 0 bases, with 11 bases between. CDR3 length: 16 residues. Per the germline V gene, CDR1 is SGDLS and CDR2 is YYNGEE. The CDR3 is CASSVEGGASTDTQYF. The CDR3 nucleotides are TGTGCCAGCAGCGTAGAAGGGGGGGCTAGCACAGATACGCAGTATTTT. Looking up the rest from reference TRBV9 and TRBJ2-3 gives the full variable domain: DSGVTQTPKHLITATGQRVTLRCSPRSGDLSVYWYQQSLDQGLQFLIQYYNGEERAKGNILERFSAQQFPDLHSELNLSSLELGDSALYFCASSVEGGASTDTQYFGPGTRLTVL.